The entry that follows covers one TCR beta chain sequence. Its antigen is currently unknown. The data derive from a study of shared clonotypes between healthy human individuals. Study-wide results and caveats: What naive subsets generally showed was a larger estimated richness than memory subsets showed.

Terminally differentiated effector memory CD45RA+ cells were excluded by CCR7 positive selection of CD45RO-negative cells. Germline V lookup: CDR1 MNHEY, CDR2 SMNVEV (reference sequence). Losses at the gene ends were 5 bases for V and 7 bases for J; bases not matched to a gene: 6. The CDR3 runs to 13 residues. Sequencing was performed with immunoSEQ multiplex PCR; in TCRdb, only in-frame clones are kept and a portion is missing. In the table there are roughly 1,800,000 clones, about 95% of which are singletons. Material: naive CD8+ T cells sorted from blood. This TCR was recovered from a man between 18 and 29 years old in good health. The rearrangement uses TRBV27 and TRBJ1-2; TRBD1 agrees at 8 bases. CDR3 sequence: CASSTGQGSGYTF. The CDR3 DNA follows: TGTGCCAGCAGTACCGGACAGGGTTCTGGCTACACCTTC.